Sequencing of this T cell receptor beta chain was carried out in a study of vaccination effects on CD4 cells after COVID-19. Study in general: Viral peptide pool expansion of antigen-specific CD4+ T cells preceded sequencing in the ViraFEST assay. After the second dose, samples were taken at median day 72. Study-level findings and limits: Relatively few convalescent patients took part in the study, which had no early post-infection timepoints.

The CDR3 covers 16 residues. A remark on this clone: Its matching antigen is unknown.

Subsequent to a culture period of about ten days, CD4+ T cells were isolated. The vaccine given was either BNT162b2 or mRNA-1273, in two doses. Libraries were prepared by immunoSEQ multiplex PCR; TCRdb keeps only in-frame clonotypes and omits some of them. The sample lists about 45,000 clones, 65% to 80% seen once, with 9.5% to 10% in the top ten. The sequence derives from a human donor who received a COVID-19 vaccine. The sample here was CD4+ T cells from PBMCs cultured without peptide, taken after COVID-19 vaccination. V is TRBV21-1 and J is TRBJ2-1; TRBD2 reflects the table's D call only, with no check against the DNA. TRBV21-1 has pseudogene status. The CDR3 region has the DNA TGTGCCAGCAGCAAAAGTTGCGGGGGGGCCTTCAATGAGCAGTTCTTC. This sequence encodes CASSKSCGGAFNEQFF.